This TCR beta chain was identified in a study of metastatic and nonmetastatic thyroid tumors (dated by TCRdb to about 2020). Study-level background: Repertoires from peripheral blood and from tumor or nodule tissue samples of malignant and benign thyroid patients were compared.

Library preparation employed PCR. The instrument given in TCRdb is Illumina HiSeq 4000. High-throughput sequencing was used to profile the TCR beta-chain CDR3 region of every patient. Under the source paper's analysis protocol: A classifier to discriminate distant-metastatic papillary thyroid cancer patients was built from CDR3 differences across clinicopathological groups. Repertoire diversity was assessed with the Shannon index, and tumor-blood repertoire similarity with the Morisita-Horn index. The raw public reads went through TCRdb reprocessing: fastp at Q25, MiXCR clone calling, in-frame beta chains kept. These V and J calls rely on TCRdb rather than the paper's analysis. In all, the sample holds about 39,000 clones, and 9.5% to 13% of those were seen once. The top ten hold about 10% of the sample. CDR1 is given as SEHNR and CDR2 as FQNEAQ, both from the germline V gene (reference sequence). Germline trimming amounts to 5 bases on V and 4 bases on J, with 10 as the count of junction bases outside the gene matches. Spanning cysteine to phenylalanine, the CDR3 consists of 15 amino acids. The entry retains the CDR3 DNA only, 45 bases that are in frame from base 1.

This clone was found many times. Its antigen specificity is not known. Qualities for individual bases were not recorded, and no much larger clone is one base off. Before undergoing thyroid surgery, none of the patients had been given any kind of treatment. Using T-cell receptor beta sequencing, the researchers looked back retrospectively at clinical samples from patients, gathered between about 2011 and 2019. Here is what the overall study found, with its caveats: In both blood and tumor samples, TCR beta diversity was reported to be significantly higher in malignant tumors than in benign nodules.

Material for sequencing was blood. The rearrangement joined TRBV7-9 to TRBJ2-7; 8 bases in between match TRBD1. The receptor was isolated from a male donor with papillary thyroid cancer or a benign thyroid nodule (not recorded which). Some clones in this sample may be carry-over from other donors' samples. The CDR3 sequence is CASSPPDRVGYEQYF. The DNA sequence reads TGTGCCAGCAGCCCGCCGGACAGGGTCGGGTACGAGCAGTACTTC.